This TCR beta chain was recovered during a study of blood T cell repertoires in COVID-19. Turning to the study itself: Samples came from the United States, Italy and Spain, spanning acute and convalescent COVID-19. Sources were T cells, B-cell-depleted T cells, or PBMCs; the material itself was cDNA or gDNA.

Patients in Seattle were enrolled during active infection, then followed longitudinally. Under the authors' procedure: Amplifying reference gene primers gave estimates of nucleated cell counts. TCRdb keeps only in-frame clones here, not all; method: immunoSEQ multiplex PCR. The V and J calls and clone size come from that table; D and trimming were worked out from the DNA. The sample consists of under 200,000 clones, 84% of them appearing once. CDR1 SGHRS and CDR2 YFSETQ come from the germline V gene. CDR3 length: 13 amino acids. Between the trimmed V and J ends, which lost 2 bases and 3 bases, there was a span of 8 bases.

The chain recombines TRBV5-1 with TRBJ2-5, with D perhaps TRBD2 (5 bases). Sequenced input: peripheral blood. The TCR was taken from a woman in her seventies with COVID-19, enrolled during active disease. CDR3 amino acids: CASSLFGEETQYF. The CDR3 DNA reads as TGCGCCAGCAGCTTATTCGGGGAAGAGACCCAGTACTTC.